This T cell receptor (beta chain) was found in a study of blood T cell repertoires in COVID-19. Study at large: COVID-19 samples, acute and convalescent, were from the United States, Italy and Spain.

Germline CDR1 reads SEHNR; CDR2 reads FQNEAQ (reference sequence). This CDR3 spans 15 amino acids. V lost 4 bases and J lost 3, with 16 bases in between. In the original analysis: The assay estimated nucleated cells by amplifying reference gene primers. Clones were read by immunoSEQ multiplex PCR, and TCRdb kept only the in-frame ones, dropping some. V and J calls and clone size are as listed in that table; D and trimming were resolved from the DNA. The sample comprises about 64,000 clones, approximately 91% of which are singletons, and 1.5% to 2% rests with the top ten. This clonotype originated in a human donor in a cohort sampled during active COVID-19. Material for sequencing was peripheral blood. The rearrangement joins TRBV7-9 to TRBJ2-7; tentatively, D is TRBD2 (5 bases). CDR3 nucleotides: TGTGCCAGCAGCTCTCACGAGGGTTTCATCTACGAGCAGTACTTC. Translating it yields CASSSHEGFIYEQYF.